These T cell receptor beta chains were read from a single sample in a study of cytomegalovirus exposure and HLA in healthy donors. Here immunoSEQ multiplex PCR was the method, and the copy in TCRdb shows in-frame clones only, minus some. Of tens of thousands of clones listed, around four fifths were seen once; the top ten hold under 8.5%. Sequencing input: PBMCs. The receptors derive from a man younger than 45 in good health and CMV-seronegative. Both conserved end residues are part of each CDR3. The D gene is left open where the match is weak. Clone size is not always given. Where it is, it says once, few, many or a class for expanded clones.

cdr3_length j_call d_call v_call clone_size cdr3_nt cdr3_aa
13 TRBJ2-7 - TRBV7-2 - TGTGCCAGCAGCCCCAGTTTATTACCCGAGCAGTACTTC CASSPSLLPEQYF
16 TRBJ1-1 - TRBV28 - TGTGCCAGCAGTTGGTTAAAGGGCAGGGCTTCCACTGAAGCTTTCTTT CASSWLKGRASTEAFF
15 TRBJ1-5 TRBD1 TRBV10-3 - TGTGCCACCCTCTCGGGGACAGGGATCAATCAGCCCCAGCATTTT CATLSGTGINQPQHF
17 TRBJ2-1 TRBD2 TRBV4-3 once TGCGCCAGCAGCCGCCTAATAGGCGGGGGGGCCTACAATGAGCAGTTCTTC CASSRLIGGGAYNEQFF
14 TRBJ2-5 - TRBV4-1 few TGCGCCAGCAGCCAAGATATAAACCAAGAGACCCAGTACTTC CASSQDINQETQYF
14 TRBJ1-1 - TRBV30 - TGTGCCTGGAGTGTAGCCCCAATGTGGACTGAAGCTTTCTTT CAWSVAPMWTEAFF
15 TRBJ1-4 - TRBV11-2 - TGTGCCAGCAGCCGCTCAGGGATTCCCAATGAAAAACTGTTTTTT CASSRSGIPNEKLFF
14 TRBJ1-1 - TRBV14 - TGTGCCAGCAGCCAAATTAGGGGGGGCACTGAAGCTTTCTTT CASSQIRGGTEAFF
13 TRBJ2-5 - TRBV15 - TGTGCCACCAGCAGGGGGCTCAGAGAGACCCAGTACTTC CATSRGLRETQYF
13 TRBJ1-2 - TRBV10-3 few TGTGCCATCAGCCAAGACAGGTTCTTCGGCTACACCTTC CAISQDRFFGYTF
14 TRBJ2-3 - TRBV5-4 - TGTGCCAGCAGCTTGGTAGCGGACGGAGATACGCAGTATTTT CASSLVADGDTQYF
17 TRBJ2-7 TRBD2 TRBV7-6 - TGTGCCAGCAGCTTAATCTCGGTCGGACTAGTTCCCGACGAGCAGTACTTC CASSLISVGLVPDEQYF
15 TRBJ1-5 - TRBV6-6 few TGTGCCAGCAGTTACCCGGGGGGGCTCAATCAGCCCCAGCATTTT CASSYPGGLNQPQHF
15 TRBJ1-5 TRBD1 TRBV5-6 few TGTGCCAGCAGCTTGGGCAGGGGGCTAGCTCAGCCCCAGCATTTT CASSLGRGLAQPQHF
14 TRBJ1-1 TRBD1 TRBV5-8 few TGTGCCAGCAGCGGCGCGTGGACAGGGGATGAAGCTTTCTTT CASSGAWTGDEAFF
16 TRBJ1-6 - TRBV2 - TGTGCCAGCCACGGTCCAGCGAGCTCCTATAATTCACCCCTCCACTTT CASHGPASSYNSPLHF
10 TRBJ1-2 - TRBV6-1 - TGTGCCAGCAGTCTCTATGGCTACACCTTC CASSLYGYTF
16 TRBJ1-6 TRBD1 TRBV10-3 - TGTGCCATCAGTGAGTCGCGGACAGGGGGGAATTCACCCCTCCACTTT CAISESRTGGNSPLHF
13 TRBJ1-1 - TRBV30 - TGTGCCTGGAGTGACAGGGAGAACACTGAAGCTTTCTTT CAWSDRENTEAFF
16 TRBJ1-1 TRBD1 TRBV15 - TGTGCCACCAGCAGGGTCTCAGGGGGTGGGCACACTGAAGCTTTCTTT CATSRVSGGGHTEAFF
15 TRBJ1-6 - TRBV5-3 - TGTGCCAGAAGCTCGGGAGGGACCTATAATTCACCCCTCCACTTT CARSSGGTYNSPLHF
16 TRBJ1-4 - TRBV5-1 few TGCGCCAGCAGCCCCGGGCCTCGGGGAGCTAATGAAAAACTGTTTTTT CASSPGPRGANEKLFF
13 TRBJ2-1 - TRBV19 - TGTGCCAGTAGTATAGGACAATACAATGAGCAGTTCTTC CASSIGQYNEQFF
15 TRBJ2-5 TRBD1 TRBV5-1 - TGCGCCAGCAGCTTACCCGGACAGGGAAAAGAGACCCAGTACTTC CASSLPGQGKETQYF
15 TRBJ1-2 - TRBV5-6 - TGTGCCAGCAGCTTGCCAAGCAGGGTGTTAAGTGGCTACACCTTC CASSLPSRVLSGYTF
15 TRBJ1-2 - TRBV5-1 - TGCGCCAGCAGCTTCTCCCCCTCCCCTATGGAGGGCTACACCTTC CASSFSPSPMEGYTF
15 TRBJ1-1 - TRBV14 once TGTGCCAGCAGCCCAGGACCGGGTCGGGGCACTGAAGCTTTCTTT CASSPGPGRGTEAFF
11 TRBJ1-2 - TRBV29-1 - TGCAGCGTTGAAGCGAACTATGGCTACACCTTC CSVEANYGYTF
17 TRBJ1-1 - TRBV21-1 - TGTGCCAGCAGCAAGGGACAGGGAGGGGAGTTGGATACTGAAGCTTTCTTT CASSKGQGGELDTEAFF
19 TRBJ2-7 TRBD2 TRBV4-3 - TGCGCCAGCGGCCAAGAGGCATCGACTAGCGGGGGGGTATCCTACGAGCAGTACTTC CASGQEASTSGGVSYEQYF
15 TRBJ1-1 - TRBV30 - TGTGCCTGTAAAACAGGAGGGAGAGATAGAACTGAAGCTTTCTTT CACKTGGRDRTEAFF
13 TRBJ1-2 - TRBV6-1 few TGTGCCAGCAGTGAAGCGGCAGGATTAGGCTACACCTTC CASSEAAGLGYTF
17 TRBJ1-2 TRBD1 TRBV4-2 - TGTGCCAGCAGCCAAGACGCCCGGACAGGGGGAAACTATGGCTACACCTTC CASSQDARTGGNYGYTF
16 TRBJ1-2 TRBD1 TRBV19 - TGTGCCAGTAGTATTCGCACAGGGGGCTCAGGCTATGGCTACACCTTC CASSIRTGGSGYGYTF
13 TRBJ2-7 TRBD1 TRBV2 - TGTGCCAGCAGTTTAGGGACAGGCTACGAGCAGTACTTC CASSLGTGYEQYF
15 TRBJ1-1 - TRBV5-4 - TGTGCCAGCAGCTTCGGGACTAGGGCGAACACTGAAGCTTTCTTT CASSFGTRANTEAFF
13 TRBJ2-1 - TRBV7-2 - TGTGCCAGCAGCACCCCTCTAGTTAATGAGCAGTTCTTC CASSTPLVNEQFF
14 TRBJ2-2 TRBD1 TRBV30 - TGTGCCAGACCGGGACAGGGGGACACCGGGGAGCTGTTTTTT CARPGQGDTGELFF
15 TRBJ1-6 - TRBV18 - TGTGCCAGCCAAGGGGCAGAAGCGAATAATTCACCCCTCCACTTT CASQGAEANNSPLHF
15 TRBJ2-7 TRBD1 TRBV10-1 - TGCGCCAGCACCAAGACAGGGCCTACCTCCTACGAGCAGTACTTC CASTKTGPTSYEQYF